This T cell receptor (beta chain) was observed in a study of cytomegalovirus exposure and HLA in healthy donors. The primer mix had 60 Vbeta and 13 Jbeta primers. Data came from immunoSEQ multiplex PCR; TCRdb stores just in-frame clones and leaves some out. Of about 88,000 clones in the sample, roughly 71% were seen once. Trimming left V 1 base short and J 4 bases short, with 13 bases between. The CDR3 sequence is 15 residues long. Germline V gene data show CDR1 as SGHAT and CDR2 as FQNNGV. Notes on the study in general: Presence/absence analyses assumed roughly uniform sequencing depth across donors. Later work found most CMV-associated TCR beta chains apparently HLA-restricted. Later on, an analysis showed TCR association rates differing by HLA locus, with DRB1 the most and HLA-C the fewest. Some public TCRs appeared in many individuals, while most sequences were rare.

This clone was found once. Antigen unknown. The sequence derives from a man in his fifties in good health and CMV-seronegative. The sequenced sample was PBMCs. This chain joins TRBV11-2 and TRBJ2-5; perhaps TRBD2 as D (5 bases). The CDR3 reads CASSLVRARGETQYF. CDR3 DNA sequence: TGTGCCAGCAGCTTAGTTAGGGCCCGGGGAGAGACCCAGTACTTC. Based on the CDR3 plus reference TRBV11-2 and TRBJ2-5, the full variable domain is EAGVAQSPRYKIIEKRQSVAFWCNPISGHATLYWYQQILGQGPKLLIQFQNNGVVDDSQLPKDRFSAERLKGVDSTLKIQPAKLEDSAVYLCASSLVRARGETQYFGPGTRLLVL.